This TCR beta chain emerged from a study of blood T cell repertoires in COVID-19. Study summary: Both acute and convalescent COVID-19 samples were obtained from the United States, Italy and Spain.

V lost 0 bases and J lost 4; bases outside the gene matches: 7. Germline V gene data show CDR1 as SGHDT and CDR2 as YYEEEE. This CDR3 has 16 amino acids. Sequencing was performed with immunoSEQ multiplex PCR; in TCRdb, only in-frame clones are kept and a portion is missing. The sample lists about 120,000 clones; around 70% were seen once. Material for sequencing was peripheral blood. The V and J genes are TRBV5-6 and TRBJ2-3, with 8 bases lining up with TRBD1. The receptor comes from a man in his sixties with acute or convalescent COVID-19. This chain's CDR3 is CASSLALQGAADTQYF. In DNA form, the CDR3 reads TGTGCCAGCAGCTTGGCCCTCCAGGGGGCCGCAGATACGCAGTATTTT. Full variable domain (remainder filled in from reference TRBV5-6 and TRBJ2-3): DAGVTQSPTHLIKTRGQQVTLRCSPKSGHDTVSWYQQALGQGPQFIFQYYEEEERQRGNFPDRFSGHQFPNYSSELNVNALLLGDSALYLCASSLALQGAADTQYFGPGTRLTVL.